A single sample is the source of the 9 T cell receptor beta chains below, sequenced in a study of T cell responses to AZD1222 COVID-19 vaccine. Produced via immunoSEQ multiplex PCR; TCRdb's table is partial and in-frame only. In the table there are 60,000 to 65,000 clones, approximately 80% of which are singletons. Sequencing used peripheral blood, obtained on day 0 of AZD1222 vaccination. These receptors all stem from an adult in good health.

The chain employs TRBV7-6 and TRBJ2-1, with D possibly TRBD1 on 5 matching bases. Germline CDR1 SGHVS, CDR2 FNYEAQ. Trimming removed 1 base from V and 8 bases from J, with 12 bases in between. This CDR3 is 14 amino acids long. The CDR3 reads CASSLVGLGDEQFF. As DNA, the CDR3 is TGTGCCAGCAGCTTAGTGGGTTTAGGGGATGAGCAGTTCTTC.

The gene calls are TRBV28 and TRBJ2-1; possibly TRBD2 for D (6 bases). CDR3 length: 13 amino acids. The germline V and J ends were trimmed by 4 bases and 6 bases, with 10 bases remaining between them. The germline gives CDR1 MDHEN, CDR2 SYDVKM. The CDR3 region is CASSSGLLNEQFF. The CDR3 nucleotides read TGTGCCAGCAGTTCGGGACTCCTCAATGAGCAGTTCTTC.

This chain connects TRBV6-5 to TRBJ2-5, with D possibly being TRBD2 (5 bases). The V gene's germline CDR1 is MNHEY and CDR2 SVGAGI. With 2 bases removed from V and 3 bases from J, the gap between germline ends came to 10 bases. CDR3 length: 14 amino acids. CDR3 bases: TGTGCCAGCAGTTACCTCCTCGGGGAAGAGACCCAGTACTTC. This translates into CASSYLLGEETQYF.

This sequence joins TRBV6-5 and TRBJ1-2; D gene unclear. Trimming stripped 11 bases from V and 2 bases from J, with 6 bases between. The CDR3 contains 10 residues. From germline, CDR1 is MNHEY and CDR2 SVGAGI. CDR3 protein: CAGFNYGYTF. In DNA, the CDR3 is TGTGCCGGCTTCAACTATGGCTACACCTTC.

The chain is built from TRBV7-2 and TRBJ1-5; D possibly corresponds to TRBD1 (5 bases). The V and J ends lost 6 bases and 7 bases respectively, with 16 bases between them. The CDR3 length is 14 residues. Looked up from germline, CDR1 is SGHTA and CDR2 is FQGNSA. The CDR3 DNA follows: TGTGCCAGCAGTCAAAGCGGGGGTGGACAGCCCCAGCATTTT. This translates into CASSQSGGGQPQHF.

V and J are TRBV24-1 and TRBJ2-2; a possible D gene is TRBD2 (7 bases). Trimming removed 7 bases at V and 8 bases at J, with 13 bases between. Germline assignment: CDR1 KGHDR and CDR2 SFDVKD. CDR3 length: 13 residues. The CDR3 reads CATRGGASGELFF. Here the CDR3 DNA reads TGTGCCACCAGGGGGGGGGCGTCTGGGGAGCTGTTTTTT.

This clone was counted once. V usage is TRBV3-1 (or the pseudogene TRBV3-2) and J usage is TRBJ1-3; tentative D call: TRBD1 (5 bases). Between the trimmed V and J ends, which lost 4 bases and 1 base, there was a span of 8 bases. Germline CDR1 reads LGHDT; CDR2 reads YNNKEL (reference sequence). CDR3 length: 14 amino acids. CDR3 loop: CASSPGGSGNTIYF. The CDR3 bases are TGTGCCAGCAGCCCGGGGGGTTCTGGAAACACCATATATTTT.

The rearrangement uses TRBV11-2 and TRBJ2-7, with no clear D. Trimming pared 1 base from V and 3 bases from J, leaving 13 bases between. The CDR3 totals 15 residues. Germline loops: CDR1 SGHAT, CDR2 FQNNGV. This CDR3 reads CASSLGSNYLYEQYF. The CDR3 DNA sequence: TGTGCCAGCAGCTTAGGTTCGAACTACCTCTACGAGCAGTACTTC.

In its sample, this clone was seen once. J is TRBJ2-1 and V is TRBV12-5; D is unresolved. The CDR3 is made up of 10 amino acids. The germline V gene encodes CDR1 LGHNT and CDR2 FRNRAP. V gave up 6 bases and J gave up 5 bases, with 2 bases separating them. In nucleotides, the CDR3 is TGTGCTAGTGGGCACAATGAGCAGTTCTTC. Residues: CASGHNEQFF.